What follows describes a single T cell receptor (beta chain). Its target is unknown. The V end lost 3 bases, the J end lost 0 bases, and 9 bases lay between the germline ends. CDR3 length equals 15 residues. Germline V gene data show CDR1 as MRHNA and CDR2 as SNTAGT. This sample was included in a study of T cell responses to AZD1222 COVID-19 vaccine. Findings and caveats of the study: In a largely white British group with more females than males, clonal diversity was possibly underestimated. An increase in Spike-specific TCR breadth and depth was observed after two AZD1222 doses.

This table comes from immunoSEQ multiplex PCR, and its TCRdb copy is limited to in-frame clones, with some not included. The sample consists of 110,000 or so clones, around 88% of them appearing once. Pooled in the analysis were second doses at about 4 or about 12 weeks. This chain joins TRBV6-4 and TRBJ2-1; no definite D call. This sequence was found in an adult who received the AZD1222 COVID-19 vaccine. Sequencing was performed on peripheral blood, taken 28 days after the second AZD1222 dose. The CDR3 DNA reads as TGTGCCAGCAGTGAGTCAGAGATCTCCTACAATGAGCAGTTCTTC. As protein: CASSESEISYNEQFF.